This is a list of T cell receptor beta chains from one sample in a study of vaccination and CD4 T cells after COVID-19. Their antigen targets remain unknown. A single record per CDR3 protein comes from TCRdb applying MiXCR to the PCR reads. The table includes about 19,000 distinct CDR3 sequences, roughly 50% detected once. Sequenced here: CD4+ T cells from blood, cultured in vitro, sampled after SARS-CoV-2 vaccination. These receptors were collected from a human donor who had recovered from COVID-19. CDR3s include the opening cysteine and the closing phenylalanine or tryptophan. The D gene is left open where the match is weak. Rows give clone size only sometimes, using once, few, many, or a class for an expanded clone.

J gene: TRBJ1-2; V gene: TRBV5-5; clone size: few; D gene: TRBD1; CDR3 DNA: TGTGCCAGCAGCCAGACAGGGTACGGAGGCTATGGCTACACCTTC; CDR3 protein: CASSQTGYGGYGYTF
J gene: TRBJ1-2; V gene: TRBV6-1; clone size: few; D gene: -; CDR3 DNA: TGTGCCAGCACCCGTACATCCGGGAATGGCTACACCTTC; CDR3 protein: CASTRTSGNGYTF
J gene: TRBJ2-7; V gene: TRBV7-2; clone size: -; D gene: -; CDR3 DNA: TGTGCCAGCAGCTTAGATCGGCCTGGCGGGGTATCCTACGAGCAGTACTTC; CDR3 protein: CASSLDRPGGVSYEQYF
J gene: TRBJ2-3; V gene: TRBV7-3; clone size: -; D gene: TRBD2; CDR3 DNA: TGTGCCAGCAGCTTAAATGCGGGAGGGGTAGATACGCAGTATTTT; CDR3 protein: CASSLNAGGVDTQYF
J gene: TRBJ1-6; V gene: TRBV4-2; clone size: few; D gene: -; CDR3 DNA: TGTGCCAGCAGCCAAGTACAGGGAGGTAGTGTCGATTCACCCCTCCACTTT; CDR3 protein: CASSQVQGGSVDSPLHF
J gene: TRBJ1-5; V gene: TRBV19; clone size: -; D gene: -; CDR3 DNA: TGTGCCAGTAGTATGCCCGGGGGCGGTCAGCCCCAGCATTTT; CDR3 protein: CASSMPGGGQPQHF
J gene: TRBJ1-5; V gene: TRBV19; clone size: -; D gene: TRBD1; CDR3 DNA: TGTGCCAGTTGGGACAGGGTGAGCAATCAGCCCCAGCATTTT; CDR3 protein: CASWDRVSNQPQHF
J gene: TRBJ1-1; V gene: TRBV5-4; clone size: -; D gene: -; CDR3 DNA: TGTGCCAGCAGGCAGCGGCTGAACACTGAAGCTTTCTTT; CDR3 protein: CASRQRLNTEAFF
J gene: TRBJ2-1; V gene: TRBV19; clone size: -; D gene: TRBD1; CDR3 DNA: TGTGCCAGTAGTCCCAGGACAGGGGGCTACAATGAGCAGTTCTTC; CDR3 protein: CASSPRTGGYNEQFF
J gene: TRBJ2-2; V gene: TRBV6-1; clone size: -; D gene: TRBD1; CDR3 DNA: TGTGCCAGCAGTGAAGTTGGGGACAGGGGGTCCGGGGAGCTGTTTTTT; CDR3 protein: CASSEVGDRGSGELFF
J gene: TRBJ2-1; V gene: TRBV15; clone size: few; D gene: TRBD1; CDR3 DNA: TGTGCCACCAGCAGCGACAGGGGGTCCTACAATGAGCAGTTCTTC; CDR3 protein: CATSSDRGSYNEQFF
J gene: TRBJ2-1; V gene: TRBV7-8; clone size: -; D gene: -; CDR3 DNA: TGTGCCAGCCGGGGTAGCGGAAACAATGAGCAGTTCTTC; CDR3 protein: CASRGSGNNEQFF
J gene: TRBJ1-5; V gene: TRBV7-2; clone size: few; D gene: -; CDR3 DNA: TGTGCCAGCAGCTTAACCGGGACACTGAATCAGCCCCAGCATTTT; CDR3 protein: CASSLTGTLNQPQHF
J gene: TRBJ1-2; V gene: TRBV15; clone size: few; D gene: -; CDR3 DNA: TGTGCCACCGCTCCGGGGGCTAACTATGGCTACACCTTC; CDR3 protein: CATAPGANYGYTF
J gene: TRBJ2-5; V gene: TRBV24-1; clone size: -; D gene: -; CDR3 DNA: TGTGCCACCAGTGATTTTAGGGAGACCCAGTACTTC; CDR3 protein: CATSDFRETQYF
J gene: TRBJ2-3; V gene: TRBV6-1; clone size: -; D gene: TRBD1; CDR3 DNA: TGTGCCAGCAGGGAAATGGGACAGACCACAGATACGCAGTATTTT; CDR3 protein: CASREMGQTTDTQYF
J gene: TRBJ2-7; V gene: TRBV20-1; clone size: -; D gene: -; CDR3 DNA: TGCAGTGCTAGAGAGGTCCGGGGTGGCCACGAGCAGTACTTC; CDR3 protein: CSAREVRGGHEQYF
J gene: TRBJ2-1; V gene: TRBV6-1; clone size: -; D gene: -; CDR3 DNA: TGTGCCAGCAGTCGGGAGGGGGCGCTGCCCAATGAGCAGTTCTTC; CDR3 protein: CASSREGALPNEQFF
J gene: TRBJ2-5; V gene: TRBV11-2; clone size: -; D gene: TRBD1; CDR3 DNA: TGTGCCAGCAGCCAGGACAGGGTTAAAGAGACCCAGTACTTC; CDR3 protein: CASSQDRVKETQYF
J gene: TRBJ2-5; V gene: TRBV20-1; clone size: few; D gene: -; CDR3 DNA: TGCAGCACGACCTATGAGCGGGAAGAGACCCAGTACTTC; CDR3 protein: CSTTYEREETQYF
J gene: TRBJ1-5; V gene: TRBV11-2; clone size: -; D gene: -; CDR3 DNA: TGTGCCAGCAGCTTAGTATGGGGGTATAGCAATCAGCCCCAGCATTTT; CDR3 protein: CASSLVWGYSNQPQHF
J gene: TRBJ2-5; V gene: TRBV21-1; clone size: few; D gene: -; CDR3 DNA: TGTGCCAGCAGCACCGGGACACCCCTCCGAGGGGAGACCCAGTACTTC; CDR3 protein: CASSTGTPLRGETQYF
J gene: TRBJ2-3; V gene: TRBV28; clone size: -; D gene: -; CDR3 DNA: TGTGCCAGCAGTCCCGCCGATACGCAGTATTTT; CDR3 protein: CASSPADTQYF
J gene: TRBJ1-5; V gene: TRBV2; clone size: -; D gene: -; CDR3 DNA: TGTGCCAGCAATCCTACACGGGATCAGCCCCAGCATTTT; CDR3 protein: CASNPTRDQPQHF
J gene: TRBJ2-7; V gene: TRBV27; clone size: few; D gene: TRBD1; CDR3 DNA: TGTGCCAGCAGTGTTGGACAGGGCTCCTACGAGCAGTACTTC; CDR3 protein: CASSVGQGSYEQYF
J gene: TRBJ2-5; V gene: TRBV7-2; clone size: -; D gene: -; CDR3 DNA: TGTGCCAGCAGCTTAGACATGTACCAAGAGACCCAGTACTTC; CDR3 protein: CASSLDMYQETQYF
J gene: TRBJ2-7; V gene: TRBV6-2/TRBV6-3; clone size: once; D gene: -; CDR3 DNA: TGTGCCAGCAGTACCACACCGGGACGCCTTTCCTACGAGCAGTACTTC; CDR3 protein: CASSTTPGRLSYEQYF
J gene: TRBJ2-5; V gene: TRBV20-1; clone size: -; D gene: -; CDR3 DNA: TGCAGTGCCGTCGGTCTAAAAGAGACCCAGTACTTC; CDR3 protein: CSAVGLKETQYF
J gene: TRBJ2-1; V gene: TRBV20-1; clone size: -; D gene: TRBD2; CDR3 DNA: TGCAGTGCTAGCCCGCGAGGTGGCGGGAGATACAATGAGCAGTTCTTC; CDR3 protein: CSASPRGGGRYNEQFF
J gene: TRBJ2-5; V gene: TRBV5-4; clone size: once; D gene: TRBD1; CDR3 DNA: TGTGCCAGCAGCTTCGGACAGGGAAAAGAGACCCAGTACTTC; CDR3 protein: CASSFGQGKETQYF
J gene: TRBJ2-5; V gene: TRBV19; clone size: -; D gene: TRBD2; CDR3 DNA: TGTGCCAGTAGCACGGGGAGGGAAGAGACCCAGTACTTC; CDR3 protein: CASSTGREETQYF
J gene: TRBJ1-1; V gene: TRBV6-5; clone size: -; D gene: -; CDR3 DNA: TGTGCCAGCAGTTACAACGGGGACCGAACTGAAGCTTTCTTT; CDR3 protein: CASSYNGDRTEAFF
J gene: TRBJ2-2; V gene: TRBV21-1; clone size: -; D gene: -; CDR3 DNA: TGTGCCAGCAGCAAAACCCTCCCCGGGGAGCTGTTTTTT; CDR3 protein: CASSKTLPGELFF
J gene: TRBJ2-1; V gene: TRBV28; clone size: -; D gene: TRBD2; CDR3 DNA: TGTGCCAGCAGCATGATGGCGGGGGGGTTAAGAGAGCAGTTCTTC; CDR3 protein: CASSMMAGGLREQFF
J gene: TRBJ1-6; V gene: TRBV19; clone size: -; D gene: -; CDR3 DNA: TGTGCCAGTAGACCTGACAGGTCGGTCAATTCACCCCTCCACTTT; CDR3 protein: CASRPDRSVNSPLHF
J gene: TRBJ2-7; V gene: TRBV5-1; clone size: -; D gene: TRBD1; CDR3 DNA: TGCGCCAGCAGCGTCGGGACAGTTACGTTCTCCTACGAGCAGTACTTC; CDR3 protein: CASSVGTVTFSYEQYF
J gene: TRBJ1-1; V gene: TRBV19; clone size: -; D gene: -; CDR3 DNA: TGTGCCAGTAGTATACGAGGGGACATGAACACTGAAGCTTTCTTT; CDR3 protein: CASSIRGDMNTEAFF
J gene: TRBJ1-2; V gene: TRBV30; clone size: -; D gene: -; CDR3 DNA: TGTGCCTGGAAGGGACCGGGACGGTACTCAACTGGCTACACCTTC; CDR3 protein: CAWKGPGRYSTGYTF
J gene: TRBJ2-1; V gene: TRBV7-9; clone size: -; D gene: -; CDR3 DNA: TGCGCCACTTCAGGCGAAAATGAGCAGTTCTTC; CDR3 protein: CATSGENEQFF
J gene: TRBJ1-6; V gene: TRBV6-1; clone size: few; D gene: TRBD1; CDR3 DNA: TGTGCCACCCGGGACAGGGGTACTATTAGACATAATTCACCCCTCCACTTT; CDR3 protein: CATRDRGTIRHNSPLHF